The entry that follows covers one T cell receptor beta chain sequence. Its target is not known. These data originate in a study of T-cell reconstitution after alpha-beta-depleted transplantation in children. Study-wide points: Most T-cell counts and diversity one year after the transplant came from T cells that were newly produced.

This CDR3 has 15 residues. Germline-derived CDR1 and CDR2 are MNHEY and SVGAGI. With 2 bases clipped from V and 14 bases from J, the junction kept 8 bases outside the gene matches. The authors prepared the TCRbeta library with unique molecular identifiers. TCRdb ran MiXCR on the PCR reads and lists one entry per CDR3 protein. The table shows approximately 1,000,000 distinct CDR3 sequences, with about 31% occurring only once. This sequence originates from a boy in the first two years of life who had a stem cell transplant for SCID, so the T cells may come from the graft donor. The J gene is TRBJ1-6, the V gene TRBV6-5; the match to TRBD1 covers 11 bases. Sample: PBMCs, mostly from graft donor cells, taken 360 days after TCRalphabeta/CD19-depleted stem cell transplant. This chain's CDR3 is CASSYAGTGGITLHF. CDR3 DNA sequence: TGTGCCAGCAGTTACGCCGGGACAGGGGGTATCACCCTCCACTTT.